This T cell receptor (beta chain) stems from a study of blood T cells in healthy people across ages. Study results and caveats: Age showed a roughly linear inverse relationship with TCR beta diversity per million T cells.

The donors, healthy Caucasians from Russia, were aged roughly 6 to 100. Every donor provided roughly 10 milliliters of peripheral blood. A word on this clonotype: Its specificity is unknown. Mismatch with germline at one junction end may stem from a read error.

Primers used in a second PCR of roughly 6 to 11 cycles were a sample-barcoded 5' primer and a J-beta primer mix. Each cDNA was tagged by a template-switch adaptor containing 12 random nucleotides. TCRdb redid the calling of the 5' RACE reads with MiXCR, one entry per CDR3 protein. The sample has roughly 790,000 distinct CDR3 sequences; 40% to 45% are singletons. The sample taken for sequencing was blood. This clonotype was obtained from a woman aged 55-75 years in good health.

DNA for the CDR3: TGTGCCGGGAGAAGCTCTGAGGCCAACGTCCTGACTTTC. Its protein product is CAGRSSEANVLTF. This chain joins TRBV6-1 and TRBJ2-6; maybe TRBD2 (5 bases). The V gene's germline CDR1 is MNHNS and CDR2 SASEGT. This CDR3 is built from 13 residues.